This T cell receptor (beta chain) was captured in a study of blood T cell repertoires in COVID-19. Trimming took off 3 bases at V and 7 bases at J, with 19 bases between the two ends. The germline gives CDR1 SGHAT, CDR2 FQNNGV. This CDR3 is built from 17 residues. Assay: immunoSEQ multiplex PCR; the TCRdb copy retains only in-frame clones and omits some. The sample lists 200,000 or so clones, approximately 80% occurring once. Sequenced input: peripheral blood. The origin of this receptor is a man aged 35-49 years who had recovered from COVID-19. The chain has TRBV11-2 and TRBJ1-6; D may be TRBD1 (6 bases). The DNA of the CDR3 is TGTGCCAGCAGCTTCCCCTTAAGGTCAGGGGTAAATTCACCCCTCCACTTT. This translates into CASSFPLRSGVNSPLHF.